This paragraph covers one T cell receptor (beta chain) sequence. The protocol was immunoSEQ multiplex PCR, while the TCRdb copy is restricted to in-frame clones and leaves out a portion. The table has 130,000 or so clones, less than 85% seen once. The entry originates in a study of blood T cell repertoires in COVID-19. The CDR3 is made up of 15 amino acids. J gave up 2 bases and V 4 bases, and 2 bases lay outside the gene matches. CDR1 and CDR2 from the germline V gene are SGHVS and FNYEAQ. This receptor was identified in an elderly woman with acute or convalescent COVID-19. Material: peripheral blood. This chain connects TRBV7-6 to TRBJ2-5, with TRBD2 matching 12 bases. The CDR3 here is CASSSTSGRQETQYF. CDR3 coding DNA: TGTGCCAGCAGCTCGACTAGCGGGAGACAAGAGACCCAGTACTTC.